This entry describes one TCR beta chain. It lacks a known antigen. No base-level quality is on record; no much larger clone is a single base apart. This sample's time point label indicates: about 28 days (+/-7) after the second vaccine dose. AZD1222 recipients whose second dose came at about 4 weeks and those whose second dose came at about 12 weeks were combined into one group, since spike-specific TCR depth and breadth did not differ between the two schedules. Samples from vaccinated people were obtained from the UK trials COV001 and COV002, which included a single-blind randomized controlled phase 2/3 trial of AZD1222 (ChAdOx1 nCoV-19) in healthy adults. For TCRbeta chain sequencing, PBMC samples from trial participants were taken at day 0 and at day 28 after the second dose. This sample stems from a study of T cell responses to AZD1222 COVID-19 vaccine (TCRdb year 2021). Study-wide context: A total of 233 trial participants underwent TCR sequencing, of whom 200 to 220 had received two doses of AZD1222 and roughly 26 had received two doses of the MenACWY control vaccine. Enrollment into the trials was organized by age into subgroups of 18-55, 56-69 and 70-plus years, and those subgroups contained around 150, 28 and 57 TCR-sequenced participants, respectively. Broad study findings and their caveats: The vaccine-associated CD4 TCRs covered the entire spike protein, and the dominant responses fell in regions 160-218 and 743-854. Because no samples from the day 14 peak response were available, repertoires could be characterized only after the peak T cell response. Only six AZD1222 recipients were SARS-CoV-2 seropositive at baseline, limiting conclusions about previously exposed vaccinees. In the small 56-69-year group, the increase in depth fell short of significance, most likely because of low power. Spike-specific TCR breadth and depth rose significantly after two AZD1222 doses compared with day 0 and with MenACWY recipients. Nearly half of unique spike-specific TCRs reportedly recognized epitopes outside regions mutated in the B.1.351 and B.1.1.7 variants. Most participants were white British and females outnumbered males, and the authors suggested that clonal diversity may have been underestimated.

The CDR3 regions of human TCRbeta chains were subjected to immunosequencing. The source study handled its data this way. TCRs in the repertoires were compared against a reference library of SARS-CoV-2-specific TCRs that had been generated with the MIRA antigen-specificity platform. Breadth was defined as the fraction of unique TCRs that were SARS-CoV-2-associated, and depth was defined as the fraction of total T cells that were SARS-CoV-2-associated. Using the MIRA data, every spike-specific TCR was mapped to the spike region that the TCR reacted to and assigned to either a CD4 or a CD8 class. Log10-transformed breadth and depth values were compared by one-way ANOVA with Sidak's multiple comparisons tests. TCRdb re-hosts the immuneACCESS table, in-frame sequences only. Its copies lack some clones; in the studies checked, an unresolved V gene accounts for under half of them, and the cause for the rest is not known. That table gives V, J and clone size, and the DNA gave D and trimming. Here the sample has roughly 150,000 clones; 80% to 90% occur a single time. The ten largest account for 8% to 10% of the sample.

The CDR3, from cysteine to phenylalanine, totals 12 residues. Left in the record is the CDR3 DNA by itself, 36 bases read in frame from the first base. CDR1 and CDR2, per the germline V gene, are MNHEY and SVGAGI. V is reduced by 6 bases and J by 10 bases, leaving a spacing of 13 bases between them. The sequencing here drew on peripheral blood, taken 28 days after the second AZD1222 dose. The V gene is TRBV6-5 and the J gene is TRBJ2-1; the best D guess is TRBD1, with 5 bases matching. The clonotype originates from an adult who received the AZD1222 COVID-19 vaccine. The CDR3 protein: CASRDNRGEQFF. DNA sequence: TGTGCCAGCAGAGATAATAGGGGCGAGCAGTTCTTC.